This T cell receptor beta chain emerged from a study of CD8 T cells in Susac syndrome. This CDR3 comprises 16 residues. Trimming cost V 6 bases and J 4 bases; bases outside gene matches: 14. The germline V gene encodes CDR1 SEHNR and CDR2 FQNEAQ (reference sequence). RNA in amounts of roughly 0.5 to 1 ug was reverse transcribed with random hexamers. With immunoSEQ multiplex PCR, TCR beta CDR3 was amplified across 54 Vbeta and 13 Jbeta. TCRdb re-derived calls from the immunoSEQ multiplex PCR reads in MiXCR, one entry per CDR3 protein. The sample has fewer than 350,000 distinct CDR3 sequences, approximately 91% seen once.

This clonotype originated in a human donor with multiple sclerosis. The V and J genes are TRBV7-9 and TRBJ2-5, with 7 nucleotides matching TRBD2. Sequenced input: CD8+ T cells from PBMCs. CDR3 residues: CASRSTLAVLPETQYF. CDR3 sequence (DNA): TGTGCCAGCAGATCTACCCTAGCGGTCCTTCCAGAGACCCAGTACTTC. Variable domain in full (rest from reference TRBV7-9 and TRBJ2-5): DTGVSQNPRHKITKRGQNVTFRCDPISEHNRLYWYRQTLGQGPEFLTYFQNEAQLEKSRLLSDRFSAERPKGSFSTLEIQRTEQGDSAMYLCASRSTLAVLPETQYFGPGTRLLVL.